One sample yielded the 22 T cell receptor beta chains listed below, sequenced in a study of vaccination effects on CD4 cells after COVID-19. Within the ViraFEST assay, antigen-specific CD4+ T cells underwent expansion with viral peptide pools prior to sequencing. At the end of about 10 days of culture, CD4+ T cells were isolated. Each participant was administered two doses of either the BNT162b2 or the mRNA-1273 vaccine. Measured with immunoSEQ multiplex PCR; TCRdb has only the in-frame clones, and not every one. The data contain some 35,000 clones, almost 85% of them singletons. These receptors have no identified antigens. This sample comprised CD4+ T cells from PBMCs cultured with HCoV-NL63 spike peptides, obtained after COVID-19 vaccination. The receptors stem from a human donor who received a COVID-19 vaccine. Some clones in this sample may be carry-over from other donors' samples.

The rearrangement uses TRBV6-5 and TRBJ2-7, with D possibly called TRBD1 or TRBD2 (5 bases each). CDR3 length: 13 amino acids. The ends were cut back, 6 bases at V and 6 bases at J, with 15 bases in the middle. In germline, CDR1 is MNHEY, CDR2 SVGAGI. The CDR3 sequence: CASRPGTGPEQYV. DNA of the CDR3: TGTGCCAGCAGACCCGGGACCGGCCCCGAGCAGTACGTC.

This chain's CDR3 is CASSQGVGDAEKLFF. For the CDR3, the DNA is TGTGCCAGCAGCCAAGGGGTAGGGGACGCTGAAAAACTGTTTTTT. The chain joins TRBV3-1 (or the pseudogene TRBV3-2) to TRBJ1-4, with a tentative D call TRBD1 (5 bases). Deletions cut 1 base from V and 7 bases from J, with 13 bases between. Germline-derived CDR1 and CDR2 are LGHDT and YNNKEL (reference sequence). This CDR3 contains 15 residues.

The CDR3 region is CASSSPRAPSDGYTF. CDR3 nucleotides: TGTGCCAGCAGCTCCCCGAGGGCCCCTAGCGATGGCTACACCTTC. The chain carries TRBV7-8 and TRBJ1-2; D uncertain. CDR1 and CDR2 (germline): SGHVS, FQNEAQ. Trimming pared 4 bases from V and 6 bases from J, leaving 18 bases between. This CDR3 is 15 amino acids long.

This clone was found once. V and J are TRBV5-4 and TRBJ2-3; the match to TRBD1 covers 8 bases. The CDR3 is 15 residues long. J was trimmed by 6 bases and V by 3 bases; bases with no gene match: 9. CDR1 and CDR2 from the germline V gene are SGHNT and YYREEE (reference sequence). The CDR3 reads CASSSGQGRQDTQYF. The CDR3 region has the DNA TGTGCCAGCAGCTCCGGACAGGGCCGACAGGATACGCAGTATTTT.

The rearrangement joins TRBV24-1 to TRBJ1-5, with D unclear. The V end lost 1 base, the J end lost 2 bases, and 5 bases lay between the germline ends. Germline V gene sequence: CDR1 KGHDR, CDR2 SFDVKD. The CDR3 spans 14 residues. CDR3 in amino acids: CATSDFQGNQPQHF. The CDR3 region has the DNA TGTGCCACCAGTGATTTCCAGGGCAATCAGCCCCAGCATTTT.

The rearrangement joins TRBV24-1 to TRBJ2-2; D call uncertain. Germline V lookup: CDR1 KGHDR, CDR2 SFDVKD. V lost 3 bases and J lost 0, with 10 bases in between. The CDR3 sequence is 16 residues long. CDR3 bases: TGTGCCACCAGTGATAGTCGCCGTACGAACACCGGGGAGCTGTTTTTT. Its protein product is CATSDSRRTNTGELFF.

The chain combines TRBV5-1 with TRBJ2-7; D uncertain. Trimming took off 3 bases at V and 5 bases at J, with 6 bases between the two ends. Germline V gene sequence: CDR1 SGHRS, CDR2 YFSETQ. This CDR3 has 11 amino acids. CDR3: CASSSQHEQYF. CDR3 in DNA: TGCGCCAGCAGCTCCCAACACGAGCAGTACTTC.

The gene calls are TRBV5-4 and TRBJ1-2, with a weak D call TRBD1 (6 bases). This CDR3 has 15 residues. Germline values: CDR1 SGHNT, CDR2 YYREEE (reference sequence). The V end was cut by 0 bases, the J end by 2 bases, with 11 bases between. The CDR3, as DNA: TGTGCCAGCAGCTTGGTCACCAGGGGAAACTATGGCTACACCTTC. Its translation: CASSLVTRGNYGYTF.

The chain is built from TRBV5-1 and TRBJ1-2; TRBD1 matches 7 bases. V trimming: 3 bases; J trimming: 10 bases; junction bases outside the gene matches: 18. This CDR3 has 16 amino acids. CDR1 and CDR2 from the germline V gene are SGHRS and YFSETQ. The CDR3 bases are TGCGCCAGCAGCTATGGGGGAACAGGGGCCCTTCGAGACTACACCTTC. Protein sequence: CASSYGGTGALRDYTF.

The rearrangement links TRBV18 to TRBJ1-2, with D possibly matching TRBD1 (6 bases). V lost 6 bases to trimming and J lost 2 bases, with 16 bases between them. The CDR3 extends over 15 amino acids. Germline assignment: CDR1 KGHSH and CDR2 LQKENI. Written as DNA, the CDR3 is TGTGCCAGCTCCCCAACGGACAGCACAAACTATGGCTACACCTTC. The encoded protein is CASSPTDSTNYGYTF.

The rearrangement joins TRBV24-1 to TRBJ2-3; D gene unclear. Germline V CDR1 and CDR2: KGHDR, SFDVKD. The V end was cut by 4 bases, the J end by 6 bases, with 7 bases between. CDR3 size: 12 residues. The CDR3 region is CATSESSDTQYF. Written as DNA, the CDR3 is TGTGCCACCAGTGAAAGTTCGGATACGCAGTATTTT.

V usage is TRBV5-4 and J usage is TRBJ1-1, with D perhaps TRBD1 (5 bases). The V gene's germline CDR1 is SGHNT and CDR2 YYREEE (reference sequence). The V and J ends lost 1 base and 1 base respectively, with 11 bases between them. The CDR3 extends over 15 amino acids. The CDR3 here is CASSLSPGQNTEAFF. The DNA for the CDR3 is TGTGCCAGCAGCTTGTCGCCAGGGCAGAACACTGAAGCTTTCTTT.

The rearrangement uses TRBV6-1 and TRBJ1-3, with D unresolved. The CDR3 is 14 amino acids. CDR1 MNHNS and CDR2 SASEGT come from the germline V gene. V was shortened by 2 bases and J by 0 bases, with 5 bases between the two germline ends. CDR3 protein: CASSEQNSGNTIYF. In DNA form, the CDR3 reads TGTGCCAGCAGTGAACAGAACTCTGGAAACACCATATATTTT.

V and J are TRBV4-1 and TRBJ2-4; D gene ambiguous. The germline V gene encodes CDR1 MGHRA and CDR2 YSYEKL. This CDR3 comprises 16 residues. With 1 base removed from V and 1 base from J, the gap between germline ends came to 11 bases. CDR3 coding DNA: TGCGCCAGCAGCCAAGTTAATGTGGGGGCCAAAAACATTCAGTACTTC. Translated, it gives CASSQVNVGAKNIQYF.

The V and J genes are TRBV19 and TRBJ1-5; D is possibly TRBD1 (6 bases). Germline V lookup: CDR1 LNHDA, CDR2 SQIVND (reference sequence). The CDR3 loop spans 18 amino acids. Trimming left V 5 bases short and J 0 bases short, with 20 bases between. CDR3 sequence reads: CASSDDRITSYSNQPQHF. In DNA, the CDR3 is TGTGCCAGTAGTGATGACAGGATTACCTCCTATAGCAATCAGCCCCAGCATTTT.

This chain connects TRBV19 to TRBJ1-3, with 10 bases aligning to TRBD1. Germline CDR1 reads LNHDA; CDR2 reads SQIVND (reference sequence). V lost 3 bases to trimming and J lost 2 bases; unmatched junction nucleotides: 4. The CDR3 is 16 residues long. The CDR3 loop reads CASSMPGQGTGNTIYF. Here the CDR3 DNA reads TGTGCCAGTAGTATGCCGGGACAGGGGACTGGAAACACCATATATTTT.

The V gene is TRBV7-8, the J gene TRBJ2-1; D call uncertain. V lost 3 bases and J 1 base, leaving 7 bases between the germline ends. CDR3 length: 14 residues. Germline CDR1 and CDR2: SGHVS and FQNEAQ. The DNA of the CDR3 is TGTGCCAGCAGCTTGGCTGAGTCCTACAATGAGCAGTTCTTC. Protein sequence: CASSLAESYNEQFF.

The CDR3 bases are TGTGCCAGCAGTAGGGAGACAACGGAGACCCAGTACTTC. This sequence encodes CASSRETTETQYF. V is TRBV7-2 and J is TRBJ2-5; a possible D gene is TRBD2 (5 bases). Trimming removed 6 bases from V and 5 bases from J, with 13 bases in between. In germline, CDR1 is SGHTA, CDR2 FQGNSA. The CDR3 covers 13 residues.

The chain couples TRBV10-3 to TRBJ2-1; D unclear. Germline CDR1 reads ENHRY; CDR2 reads SYGVKD. Trimming pared 0 bases from V and 2 bases from J, leaving 11 bases between. The CDR3 spans 16 residues. The CDR3 here is CAISESIGRTYNEQFF. The CDR3 DNA is TGTGCCATCAGTGAGTCGATAGGTAGAACCTACAATGAGCAGTTCTTC.

This chain uses TRBV18 with TRBJ1-2; the D gene is possibly TRBD1 (6 bases). V lost 0 bases and J 8 bases, leaving 13 bases between the germline ends. The CDR3 has 14 amino acids. Germline V gives CDR1 KGHSH, CDR2 LQKENI. The CDR3 region is CASSPPNRAGGYTF. The CDR3 DNA is TGTGCCAGCTCACCACCGAACAGGGCGGGGGGCTACACCTTC.

The rearrangement links TRBV7-9 to TRBJ2-7; no definite D call. Trimming removed 1 base from V and 4 bases from J, with 11 bases in between. The CDR3 spans 14 residues. Germline V CDR1 and CDR2: SEHNR, FQNEAQ (reference sequence). The CDR3 region is CASSLDRGLYEQYV. In DNA, the CDR3 is TGTGCCAGCAGCTTAGATCGCGGATTATACGAGCAGTACGTC.

The gene calls are TRBV3-1 (or the pseudogene TRBV3-2) and TRBJ1-5; 8 nucleotides line up with TRBD1. The CDR3 spans 15 residues. V lost 4 bases to trimming and J lost 3 bases; unmatched junction nucleotides: 5. Germline V CDR1 and CDR2: LGHDT, YNNKEL (reference sequence). This chain's CDR3 is CASSLGTGFNQPQHF. CDR3 nucleotides: TGTGCCAGCAGCCTTGGGACAGGCTTCAATCAGCCCCAGCATTTT.